This T cell receptor beta chain emerged from a study of blood T cells in healthy people across ages. Points from the study as a whole: Donors of long life had a larger count of naive CD4+ cells and greater diversity than aged donors.

This clonotype was seen only a few times. Its specificity is not known. Those donating, healthy Caucasian individuals from Russia, were aged about 6 to 95. Each sample yielded at least 7 million isolated PBMCs. Per sample, at least 5 micrograms of total RNA were extracted. Using a J-beta primer mix together with a sample-barcoded 5' primer, a second PCR was run for roughly 6 to 12 cycles. TCRdb processed the 5' RACE reads anew with MiXCR; each CDR3 protein has one entry. Of 850,000 to 950,000 distinct CDR3 sequences in the sample, about 28% were seen once. Germline CDR1 MNHNS, CDR2 SASEGT. V lost 6 bases to trimming and J lost 5 bases; unmatched junction nucleotides: 13. The CDR3 runs to 16 residues.

Sequencing was performed on blood. This sequence originates from a woman of 80 years or more in good health. The chain uses TRBV6-1 and TRBJ2-5; TRBD2 aligns across 9 bases. DNA for the CDR3: TGTGCCAGCAGACCGGGACTAGCCGGTTTTTTCGAGACCCAGTACTTC. Translation: CASRPGLAGFFETQYF.